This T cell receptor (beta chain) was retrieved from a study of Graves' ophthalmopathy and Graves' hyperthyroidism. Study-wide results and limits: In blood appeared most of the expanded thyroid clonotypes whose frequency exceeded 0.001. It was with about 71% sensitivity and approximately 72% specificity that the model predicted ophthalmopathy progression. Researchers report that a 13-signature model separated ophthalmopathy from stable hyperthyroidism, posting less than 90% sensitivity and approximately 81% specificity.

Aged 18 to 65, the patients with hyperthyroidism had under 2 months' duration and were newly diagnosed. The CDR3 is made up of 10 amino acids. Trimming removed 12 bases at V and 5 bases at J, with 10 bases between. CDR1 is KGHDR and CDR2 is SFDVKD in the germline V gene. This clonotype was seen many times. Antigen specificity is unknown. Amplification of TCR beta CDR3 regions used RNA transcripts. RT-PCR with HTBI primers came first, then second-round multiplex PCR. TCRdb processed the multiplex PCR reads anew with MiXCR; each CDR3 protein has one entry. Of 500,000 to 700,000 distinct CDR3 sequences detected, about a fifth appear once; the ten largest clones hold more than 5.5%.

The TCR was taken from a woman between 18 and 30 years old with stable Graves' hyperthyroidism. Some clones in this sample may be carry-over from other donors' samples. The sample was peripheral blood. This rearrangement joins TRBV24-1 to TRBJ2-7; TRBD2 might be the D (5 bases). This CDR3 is CAPGLHEQYF. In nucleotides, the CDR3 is TGTGCCCCGGGGTTGCACGAGCAGTACTTC.